These 19 T cell receptor beta chains share one sample of origin, sequenced in a study of shared clonotypes between healthy human individuals. Profiled with immunoSEQ multiplex PCR; TCRdb holds only in-frame clones, not every one. Here the sample spans about 2 million clones, roughly 94% being singletons. The sequenced material came from naive CD4+ T cells sorted from blood. Regarding subset: CD45RA+ positively selected. Every receptor here comes from a man aged 18 to 30 in good health.

The chain employs TRBV10-3 and TRBJ1-1; perhaps TRBD1 as D (5 bases). This CDR3 is 15 amino acids long. V lost 3 bases to trimming and J lost 0 bases, with 11 bases between them. Germline V CDR1 and CDR2: ENHRY, SYGVKD. The CDR3 DNA sequence: TGTGCCATCAGTGACAGGGAAGGGGTGAACACTGAAGCTTTCTTT. Amino acid sequence: CAISDREGVNTEAFF.

The rearrangement joins TRBV18 to TRBJ1-6; D gene unclear. This CDR3 spans 15 amino acids. With 1 base removed from V and 10 bases from J, the gap between germline ends came to 14 bases. Germline values: CDR1 KGHSH, CDR2 LQKENI. The CDR3 loop is CASSPLTQLVSPLHF. CDR3 nucleotides: TGTGCCAGCTCACCACTAACGCAGTTAGTATCACCCCTCCACTTT.

This clone has a single count. The chain combines TRBV5-5 with TRBJ2-7, with D perhaps matching TRBD2 (5 bases). Trimming stripped 1 base from V and 6 bases from J, with 14 bases between. Looked up from germline, CDR1 is SGHKS and CDR2 is YYEKEE (reference sequence). The CDR3 is 14 residues long. The CDR3 loop reads CASSLKVGAGEQYF. CDR3 in DNA: TGTGCCAGCAGCTTGAAGGTTGGCGCGGGCGAGCAGTACTTC.

The gene calls are TRBV7-2 and TRBJ2-3; D is unclear. V was shortened by 5 bases and J by 4 bases, with 16 bases between the two germline ends. The germline V gene has CDR1 SGHTA and CDR2 FQGNSA. This CDR3 has 15 residues. CDR3 in amino acids: CASSPGSVGADTQYF. The CDR3 DNA is TGTGCCAGCAGCCCCGGTTCAGTTGGGGCAGATACGCAGTATTTT.

J is TRBJ1-6 and V is TRBV7-2, with TRBD1 matching 9 bases. This CDR3 has 14 amino acids. The V segment lost 8 bases and the J segment 9 bases; nucleotides outside the gene matches: 8. CDR1 is SGHTA, CDR2 FQGNSA, per germline. The CDR3 protein is CASGRDRESSPLHF. CDR3 sequence (DNA): TGTGCCAGCGGAAGGGACAGGGAAAGTTCACCCCTCCACTTT.

The chain uses TRBV5-5 and TRBJ2-3; 8 positions agree with TRBD2. Germline V gives CDR1 SGHKS, CDR2 YYEKEE (reference sequence). The CDR3 has 15 residues. The J segment lost 1 base and the V segment lost 3 bases, leaving 4 bases of the junction unmatched. CDR3 nucleotides: TGTGCCAGCAGCTACCGAGCGGGAGGCACAGATACGCAGTATTTT. This translates into CASSYRAGGTDTQYF.

Worth noting for this clone: A much larger clone differs from this one at a single base, so this may be a read error. The chain uses TRBV28 and TRBJ1-1; D not certain. This CDR3 contains 15 residues. The V gene's germline CDR1 is MDHEN and CDR2 SYDVKM. The CDR3: CAGSLFSQRNTEAFF. CDR3 DNA: TGTGCCGGCAGTTTATTTAGCCAACGCAACACTGAAGCTTTCTTT.

The rearrangement joins TRBV5-5 to TRBJ2-7; D call uncertain. Between the trimmed V and J ends, which lost 4 bases and 2 bases, there was a span of 7 bases. This CDR3 region has 12 residues. CDR1 is SGHKS, CDR2 YYEKEE, per germline (reference sequence). DNA of the CDR3: TGTGCCAGCAGCCCGGACGCCTACGAGCAGTACTTC. It translates to CASSPDAYEQYF.

The chain has TRBV29-1 and TRBJ1-1; D might be TRBD1 (5 bases). Trimming took off 4 bases at V and 8 bases at J, with 20 bases between the two ends. The V gene's germline CDR1 is SQVTM and CDR2 ANQGSEA. CDR3 length: 14 residues. CDR3 region: CSVVSGWVATEAFF. The CDR3, as DNA: TGCAGCGTTGTGTCAGGGTGGGTTGCGACGGAAGCTTTCTTT. The full variable domain, rest sourced from reference TRBV29-1 and TRBJ1-1, is SAVISQKPSRDICQRGTSLTIQCQVDSQVTMMFWYRQQPGQSLTLIATANQGSEATYESGFVIDKFPISRPNLTFSTLTVSNMSPEDSSIYLCSVVSGWVATEAFFGQGTRLTVV.

This rearrangement joins TRBV6-1 to TRBJ1-2; D is ambiguous. Trimming removed 6 bases at V and 0 bases at J, with 11 bases between. CDR1 is MNHNS, CDR2 SASEGT, per germline. This CDR3 is built from 14 residues. The DNA for the CDR3 is TGTGCCAGCAGGGGAGTCGAGGCTAACTATGGCTACACCTTC. Its translation: CASRGVEANYGYTF.

This clone was observed once. This chain uses TRBV18 with TRBJ1-2; D is possibly TRBD1 (6 bases). V dropped 0 bases and J dropped 6 bases, with 14 bases sitting between them. CDR1 KGHSH and CDR2 LQKENI come from the germline V gene. The CDR3 totals 15 residues. The CDR3 nucleotides read TGTGCCAGCTCACCACCGGGGGCGCGTCCTAATGGCTACACCTTC. It is translated as CASSPPGARPNGYTF.

V gene TRBV5-6 combines with J gene TRBJ1-3; D perhaps matches TRBD1 (5 bases). The CDR3 extends over 14 amino acids. The germline gives CDR1 SGHDT, CDR2 YYEEEE. The V gene lost 2 bases and the J gene lost 8 bases, with 14 bases spanning the gap. CDR3 sequence: CASSFGTADDTIYF. CDR3 coding DNA: TGTGCCAGCAGCTTTGGGACGGCGGACGACACCATATATTTT.

The V and J genes are TRBV5-1 and TRBJ2-7; 9 positions agree with TRBD1. V gave up 4 bases and J gave up 2 bases; unmatched junction bases: 7. Germline loops: CDR1 SGHRS, CDR2 YFSETQ. The CDR3 is 15 amino acids. CDR3 nucleotides: TGCGCCAGCAGCCATTCCAGACAGGGGGCCTACGAGCAGTACTTC. Translating gives CASSHSRQGAYEQYF. The full variable domain, with the rest looked up from reference TRBV5-1 and TRBJ2-7, is KAGVTQTPRYLIKTRGQQVTLSCSPISGHRSVSWYQQTPGQGLQFLFEYFSETQRNKGNFPGRFSGRQFSNSRSEMNVSTLELGDSALYLCASSHSRQGAYEQYFGPGTRLTVT.

The chain recombines TRBV27 with TRBJ2-2, with 7 bases fitting TRBD1. Losses at the gene ends were 6 bases for V and 6 bases for J; bases not matched to a gene: 10. The CDR3 is made up of 15 amino acids. In germline, CDR1 is MNHEY, CDR2 SMNVEV (reference sequence). CDR3 amino acids: CASRAGTANAGELFF. CDR3 in DNA: TGTGCCAGCAGAGCCGGGACAGCAAACGCCGGGGAGCTGTTTTTT.

The chain has TRBV6-5 and TRBJ1-2; weak D call: TRBD1 (5 bases). The CDR3 runs 13 residues. Looked up from germline, CDR1 is MNHEY and CDR2 is SVGAGI. The V end was cut by 2 bases, the J end by 5 bases, with 9 bases between. CDR3: CASSYEGRYGYTF. For the CDR3, the DNA is TGTGCCAGCAGTTACGAGGGGAGGTATGGCTACACCTTC.

The chain has TRBV11-2 and TRBJ2-7; TRBD1 matches at 7 bases. Germline loops: CDR1 SGHAT, CDR2 FQNNGV. Trimming removed 1 base from V and 3 bases from J; junction bases left unmatched: 9. The CDR3 is 16 residues long. The CDR3 DNA sequence: TGTGCCAGCAGCTTAGGGGACCGGGGACAGCTCTACGAGCAGTACTTC. Translated: CASSLGDRGQLYEQYF.

The chain couples TRBV27 to TRBJ2-1; a weak D match, TRBD2 (6 bases). This CDR3 has 13 residues. Deletions cut 5 bases from V and 4 bases from J, with 9 bases between. Germline V CDR1 and CDR2: MNHEY, SMNVEV (reference sequence). CDR3: CASSRRAYNEQFF. The CDR3 DNA reads TGTGCCAGCAGTAGGAGGGCATACAATGAGCAGTTCTTC.

This sequence joins TRBV10-2 and TRBJ2-7, with D perhaps TRBD1 (6 bases). The CDR3 sequence is 14 residues long. Germline lookup yields CDR1 WSHSY and CDR2 SAAADI. The ends were cut back, 2 bases at V and 5 bases at J, with 13 bases in the middle. The CDR3 protein is CASSEVYRVNEQYF. In DNA, the CDR3 is TGCGCCAGCAGTGAGGTCTACAGGGTGAACGAGCAGTACTTC.

This chain connects TRBV7-2 to TRBJ1-6, with TRBD1 matching 9 bases. The V and J ends lost 5 bases and 7 bases, in that order; junction bases with no gene match: 6. This CDR3 is 15 amino acids long. From germline, CDR1 is SGHTA and CDR2 FQGNSA. The chain's CDR3 is CASSKTGTGNSPLHF. CDR3 DNA sequence: TGTGCCAGCAGCAAGACCGGGACAGGGAATTCACCCCTCCACTTT.